The source of this T cell receptor beta chain is a study of cytomegalovirus exposure and HLA in healthy donors. As for this clone: Its antigen is unidentified.

Study outcomes and limitations: Compared with the approximately 700-donor mean, an Asian-associated ancestry cluster reportedly had fewer N-insertions, according to a later analysis. TCR beta V- and J-gene trimming, according to a later analysis, was linked to a missense DCLRE1C variant.

The CDR3 has 12 residues. Germline V lookup: CDR1 SSHAT, CDR2 FNYEAQ (reference sequence). V was shortened by 5 bases and J by 9 bases, with 11 bases between the two germline ends. Researchers ran the PCR with 60 Vbeta and 13 Jbeta primers. Measured with immunoSEQ multiplex PCR; TCRdb has only the in-frame clones, and not every one. The data hold roughly 100,000 clones, with 60% to 85% observed a single time. The sequencing input was PBMCs. This chain joins TRBV7-7 and TRBJ2-1, with TRBD2 as a possible D gene (5 bases). This sequence was found in a man in his forties or fifties in good health and CMV-seronegative. CDR3 residues: CASSLLAGEQFF. In DNA, the CDR3 is TGTGCCAGCAGCCTTCTAGCTGGTGAGCAGTTCTTC.